The 4 T cell receptor beta chains below all came from one sample that was sequenced in a study of regulatory T cells in long-lasting Graves disease. As to time point: newly diagnosed GD, antithyroid drugs for less than 3 months. Scientists built the TCR library using RNA that was extracted from PBMCs. Both iRepertoire HTBI primers and Arm-PCR of CDR3 regions were used to build the TCR beta libraries. Each CDR3 protein is one row after TCRdb ran MiXCR on the multiplex PCR reads. The table has some 340,000 distinct CDR3 sequences, over 9.5% seen once; the top ten hold approximately 17%. This same sample was also part of a study on T cells in Graves' hyperthyroidism and ophthalmopathy.

The material was peripheral blood mononuclear cells (PBMCs), obtained at new diagnosis, from a patient treated with antithyroid drugs. The receptor source for this set is a woman between 18 and 29 years old with Graves disease.

Many counts were recorded for this clonotype. V and J are TRBV5-1 and TRBJ1-6, with D hard to call. Trimming shortened V by 0 bases and J by 15 bases, and 10 bases separated the two germline ends. The V gene's germline CDR1 is SGHRS and CDR2 YFSETQ. The CDR3 spans 12 residues. Here the CDR3 reads CASSLEGSGLHF. Written as DNA, the CDR3 is TGCGCCAGCAGCTTGGAGGGATCAGGCCTCCACTTT.

The table lists this clonotype with many counts. J is TRBJ2-7 and V is TRBV5-1, with 9 bases identical to TRBD2. Trimming removed 2 bases from V and 2 bases from J; junction bases left unmatched: 5. From germline, CDR1 is SGHRS and CDR2 YFSETQ. The CDR3 is 15 amino acids. This CDR3 is CASSFSSGITYEQYF. CDR3 sequence (DNA): TGCGCCAGCAGCTTCTCTAGCGGGATCACCTACGAGCAGTACTTC.

Ten or more counts support this clonotype. This chain links TRBV7-3 with TRBJ1-1; D ambiguous. V was clipped by 5 bases and J by 0 bases, with 7 bases between them. The CDR3 spans 13 residues. Per germline, CDR1 SGHTA and CDR2 FQGTGA. CDR3 amino acids: CASSRTVNTEAFF. CDR3 in DNA: TGTGCCAGCAGCCGGACGGTGAACACTGAAGCTTTCTTT.

About this clonotype itself: A far larger clone is a single base away, which makes a read error likely. V usage is TRBV12-3 or TRBV12-4 and J usage is TRBJ2-1; TRBD2 matches 12 bases. CDR3 length equals 16 residues. In DNA form, the CDR3 reads TGTGCCAGCAGTCTCAGACTAGCGGGAGCAGAAAACATTCGGTACTTC. This gives the protein CASSLRLAGAENIRYF.